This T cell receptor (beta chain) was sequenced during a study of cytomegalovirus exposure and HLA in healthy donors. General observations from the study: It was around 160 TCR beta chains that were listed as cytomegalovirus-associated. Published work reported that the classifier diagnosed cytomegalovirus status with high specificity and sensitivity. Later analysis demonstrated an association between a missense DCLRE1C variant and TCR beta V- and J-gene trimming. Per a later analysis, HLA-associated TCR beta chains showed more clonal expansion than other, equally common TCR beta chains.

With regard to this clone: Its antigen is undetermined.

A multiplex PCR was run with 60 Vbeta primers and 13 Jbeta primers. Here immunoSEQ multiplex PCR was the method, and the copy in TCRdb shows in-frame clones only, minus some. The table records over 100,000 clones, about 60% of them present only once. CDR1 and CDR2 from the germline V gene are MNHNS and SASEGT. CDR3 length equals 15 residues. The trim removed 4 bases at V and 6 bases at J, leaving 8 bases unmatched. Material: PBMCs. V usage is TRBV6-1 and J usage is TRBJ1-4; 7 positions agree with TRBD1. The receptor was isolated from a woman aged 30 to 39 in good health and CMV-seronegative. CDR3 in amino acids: CASSGWTGGDEKLFF. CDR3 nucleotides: TGTGCCAGCAGTGGGTGGACAGGAGGAGATGAAAAACTGTTTTTT.